The present T cell receptor beta chain was sequenced within a study of shared clonotypes between healthy human individuals. Study-wide findings and caveats: Among non-shared clonotypes, generation probabilities were lower than among those shared by all four donors.

For this clone: Its antigen is undetermined.

Germline trimming cut 3 bases from V and 11 bases from J; bases unmatched to any gene: 4. The CDR3 has 12 residues. The germline V gene encodes CDR1 SGHAT and CDR2 FQNNGV. This table comes from immunoSEQ multiplex PCR, and its TCRdb copy is limited to in-frame clones, with some not included. This table has under 1,100,000 clones, roughly 80% appearing once. The chain employs TRBV11-2 and TRBJ2-5, with 9 positions matching TRBD1. The receptor was isolated from a man between 18 and 35 years old in good health. The sequenced sample was memory CD4+ T cells sorted from blood. Subset noted: CD45RA-negative fraction. The CDR3 nucleotides read TGTGCCAGCAGCTTCGAACAGGGGGCTCAGTACTTC. Residues: CASSFEQGAQYF.